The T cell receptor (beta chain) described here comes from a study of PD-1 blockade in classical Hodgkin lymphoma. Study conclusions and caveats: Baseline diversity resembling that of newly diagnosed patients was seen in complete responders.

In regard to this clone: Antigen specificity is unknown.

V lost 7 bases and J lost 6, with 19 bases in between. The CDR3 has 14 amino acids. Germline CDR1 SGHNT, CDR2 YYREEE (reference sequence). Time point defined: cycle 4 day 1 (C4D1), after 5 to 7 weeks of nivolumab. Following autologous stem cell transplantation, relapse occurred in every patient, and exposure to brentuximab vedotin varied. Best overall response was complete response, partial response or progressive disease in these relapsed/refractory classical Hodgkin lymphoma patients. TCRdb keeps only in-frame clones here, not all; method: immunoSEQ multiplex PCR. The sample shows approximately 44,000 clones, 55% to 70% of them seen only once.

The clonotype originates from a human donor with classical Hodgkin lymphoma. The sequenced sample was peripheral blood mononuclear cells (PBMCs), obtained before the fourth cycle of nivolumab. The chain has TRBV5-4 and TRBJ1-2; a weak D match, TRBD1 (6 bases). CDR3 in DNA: TGTGCCAGCGGAAATGGACAGTACGGTAATGGCTACACCTTC. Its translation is CASGNGQYGNGYTF.